This TCR beta chain was sequenced during a study of shared clonotypes between healthy human individuals. Findings and limits, study-wide: Estimated richness was generally greater in naive than memory subsets.

Here immunoSEQ multiplex PCR was the method, and the copy in TCRdb shows in-frame clones only, minus some. The table shows roughly 1,000,000 clones, with about 84% occurring only once. Germline loops: CDR1 MNHNS, CDR2 SASEGT. The CDR3 length is 15 residues. The V segment lost 6 bases and the J segment 2 bases; nucleotides outside the gene matches: 5. In the case of this clone: The antigen is undetermined.

The study drew its donors from healthy HIV-negative adults without recent acute infections or vaccinations. This receptor was taken from a man younger than 30 in good health. Some clones in this sample may be carry-over from other donors' samples. The J gene is TRBJ2-1, the V gene TRBV6-1; 9 nucleotides match TRBD2. The sequenced material came from memory CD4+ T cells from PBMCs. Subset in this sample: CD45RA-negative fraction. The CDR3 is CASSRLAAAYNEQFF. CDR3 nucleotide sequence: TGTGCCAGCAGCCGACTAGCGGCCGCCTACAATGAGCAGTTCTTC.